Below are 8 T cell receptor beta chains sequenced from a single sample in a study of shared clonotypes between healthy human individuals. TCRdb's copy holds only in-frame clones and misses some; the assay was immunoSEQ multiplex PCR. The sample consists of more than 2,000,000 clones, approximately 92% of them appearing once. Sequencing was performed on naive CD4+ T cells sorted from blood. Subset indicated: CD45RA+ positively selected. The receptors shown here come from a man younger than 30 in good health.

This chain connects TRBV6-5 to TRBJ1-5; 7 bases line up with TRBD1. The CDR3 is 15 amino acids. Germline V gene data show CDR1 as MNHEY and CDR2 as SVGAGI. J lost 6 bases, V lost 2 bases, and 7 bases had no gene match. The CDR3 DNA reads TGTGCCAGCAGTTACAGGGGGCGTACCGGTCAGCCCCAGCATTTT. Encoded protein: CASSYRGRTGQPQHF.

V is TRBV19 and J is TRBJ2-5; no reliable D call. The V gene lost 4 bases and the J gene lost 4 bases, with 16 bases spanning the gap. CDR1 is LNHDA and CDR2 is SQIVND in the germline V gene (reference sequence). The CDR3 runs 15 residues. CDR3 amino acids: CASSRAPGQRETQYF. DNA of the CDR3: TGTGCCAGTAGTAGGGCCCCAGGTCAACGAGAGACCCAGTACTTC.

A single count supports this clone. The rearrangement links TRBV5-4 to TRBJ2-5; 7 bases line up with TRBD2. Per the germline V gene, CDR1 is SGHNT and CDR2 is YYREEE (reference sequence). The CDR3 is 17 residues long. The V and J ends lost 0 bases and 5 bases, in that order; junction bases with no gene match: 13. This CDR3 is CASSLGHLAMRGETQYF. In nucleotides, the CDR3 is TGTGCCAGCAGCTTGGGCCACCTAGCAATGCGGGGGGAGACCCAGTACTTC.

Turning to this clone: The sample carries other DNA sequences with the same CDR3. CDR3 in DNA: TGTGCCAGCAGTGACGGACAGAGCAATCAGCCCCAGCATTTT. It encodes CASSDGQSNQPQHF. The chain uses TRBV2 and TRBJ1-5; D is possibly TRBD1 (6 bases). This CDR3 is built from 14 residues. The V and J ends lost 3 bases and 1 base respectively, with 7 bases between them. Germline V gives CDR1 SNHLY, CDR2 FYNNEI.

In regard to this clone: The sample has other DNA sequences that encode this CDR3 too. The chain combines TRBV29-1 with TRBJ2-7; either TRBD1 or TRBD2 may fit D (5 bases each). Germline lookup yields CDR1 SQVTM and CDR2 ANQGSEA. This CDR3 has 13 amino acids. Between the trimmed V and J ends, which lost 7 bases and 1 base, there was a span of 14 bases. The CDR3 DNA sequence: TGCAGCGCCCGGGACGGAGGTTCCTACGAGCAGTACTTC. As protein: CSARDGGSYEQYF.

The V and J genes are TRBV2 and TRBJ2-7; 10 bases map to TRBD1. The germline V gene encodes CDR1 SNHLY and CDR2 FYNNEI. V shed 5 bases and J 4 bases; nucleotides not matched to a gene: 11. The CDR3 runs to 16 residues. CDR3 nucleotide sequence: TGTGCCAGCAGTAAATACCGGGACAGGGGATCTTACGAGCAGTACTTC. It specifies CASSKYRDRGSYEQYF.

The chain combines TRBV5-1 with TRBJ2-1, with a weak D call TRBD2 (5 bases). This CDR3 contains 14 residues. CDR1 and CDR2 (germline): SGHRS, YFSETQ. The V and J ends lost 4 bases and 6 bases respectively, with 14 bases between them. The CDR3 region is CASSPGLLGNEQFF. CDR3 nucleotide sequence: TGCGCCAGCAGCCCGGGGTTACTAGGCAATGAGCAGTTCTTC.

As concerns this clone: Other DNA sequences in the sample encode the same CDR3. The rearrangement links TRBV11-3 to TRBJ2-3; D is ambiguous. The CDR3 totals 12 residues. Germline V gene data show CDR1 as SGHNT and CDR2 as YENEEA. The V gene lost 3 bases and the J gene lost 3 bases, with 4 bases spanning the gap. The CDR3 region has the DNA TGTGCCAGCAGCTTGGGAACAGATACGCAGTATTTT. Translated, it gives CASSLGTDTQYF.